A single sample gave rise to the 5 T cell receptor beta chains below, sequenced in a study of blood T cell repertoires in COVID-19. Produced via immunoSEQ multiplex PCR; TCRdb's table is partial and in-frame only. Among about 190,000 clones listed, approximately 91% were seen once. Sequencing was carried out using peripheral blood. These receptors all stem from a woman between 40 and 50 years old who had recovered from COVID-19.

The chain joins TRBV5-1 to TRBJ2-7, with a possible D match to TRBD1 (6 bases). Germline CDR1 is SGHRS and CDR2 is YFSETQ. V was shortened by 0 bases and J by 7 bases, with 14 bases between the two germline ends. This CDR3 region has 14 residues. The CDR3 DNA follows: TGCGCCAGCAGCTTGGCTCAGGGGAGTGGAGAGCAGTACTTC. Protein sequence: CASSLAQGSGEQYF. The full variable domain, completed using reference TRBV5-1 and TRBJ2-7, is KAGVTQTPRYLIKTRGQQVTLSCSPISGHRSVSWYQQTPGQGLQFLFEYFSETQRNKGNFPGRFSGRQFSNSRSEMNVSTLELGDSALYLCASSLAQGSGEQYFGPGTRLTVT.

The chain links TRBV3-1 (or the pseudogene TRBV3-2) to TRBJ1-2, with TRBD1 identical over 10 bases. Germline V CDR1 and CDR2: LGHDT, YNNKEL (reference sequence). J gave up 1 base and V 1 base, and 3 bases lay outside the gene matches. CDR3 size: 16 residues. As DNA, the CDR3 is TGTGCCAGCAGCCAAGGACAGGGGGCGGGTAACTATGGCTACACCTTC. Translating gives CASSQGQGAGNYGYTF.

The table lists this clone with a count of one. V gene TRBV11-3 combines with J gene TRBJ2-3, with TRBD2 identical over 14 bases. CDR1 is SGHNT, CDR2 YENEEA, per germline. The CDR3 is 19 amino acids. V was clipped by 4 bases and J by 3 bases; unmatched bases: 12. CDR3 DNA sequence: TGTGCCAGCAGCTCCCACTCCGGGACTAGCGGGAGATTGACAGATACGCAGTATTTT. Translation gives CASSSHSGTSGRLTDTQYF. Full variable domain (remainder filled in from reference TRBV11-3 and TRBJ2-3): EAGVVQSPRYKIIEKKQPVAFWCNPISGHNTLYWYLQNLGQGPELLIRYENEEAVDDSQLPKDRFSAERLKGVDSTLKIQPAELGDSAVYLCASSSHSGTSGRLTDTQYFGPGTRLTVL.

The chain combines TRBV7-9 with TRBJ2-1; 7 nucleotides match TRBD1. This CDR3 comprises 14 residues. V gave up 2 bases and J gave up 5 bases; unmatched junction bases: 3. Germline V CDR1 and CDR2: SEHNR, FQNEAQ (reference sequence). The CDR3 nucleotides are TGTGCCAGCAGCTTAACCACAGGGGACAATGAGCAGTTCTTC. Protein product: CASSLTTGDNEQFF.

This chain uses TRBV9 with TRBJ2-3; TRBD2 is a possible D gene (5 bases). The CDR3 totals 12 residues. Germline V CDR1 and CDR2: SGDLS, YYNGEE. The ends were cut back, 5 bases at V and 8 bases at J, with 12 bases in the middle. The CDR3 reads CASSEGGGTQYF. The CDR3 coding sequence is TGTGCCAGCAGTGAGGGCGGAGGTACGCAGTATTTT.